This T cell receptor beta chain comes out of a study of T-cell reconstitution after alpha-beta-depleted transplantation in children (dated by TCRdb to 2016 to 2018). About the investigation overall: Using TCR repertoire profiling, the study quantitatively followed how T-cell immune reconstitution unfolded in children after TCRalphabeta/CD19-depleted allogeneic hematopoietic cell transplantation.

This sample's treatment or condition label indicates: allogeneic hematopoietic cell transplantation with graft depleted of TCRalphabeta T cells and CD19 B cells. TCRalphabeta/CD19-depleted allogeneic hematopoietic cell grafts were given to the transplant recipients, all of whom were children. The cysteine opens and the phenylalanine closes a CDR3 of 11 amino acids. The sequence is cut down to CDR3 DNA, 33 bases in frame from base 1. Trimming costs V 4 bases and J 6 bases, and their ends lie 5 bases apart. The germline V gene encodes CDR1 LNHDA and CDR2 SQIVND (reference sequence). General study outcomes and caveats: Hyperexpanded clone frequencies declined over subsequent months; after one year, T-cell counts and TCRbeta diversity were mostly attributed to newly produced T cells. About two months after transplant, the apparently early recovery of alphabetaT-cell counts reportedly depended on just several hundred clones that had expanded rapidly and came from non-depleted graft cells. The high TCRbeta diversity at day 60 in some patients was ascribed to recipient T cells and intrathymic progenitors that had survived conditioning.

The method was PCR. Data came from an Illumina HiSeq 2500. Molecular barcoding was employed in the preparation of TCR libraries, with unique molecular identifiers being used to normalize TCRbeta repertoire quantification. TCRdb reprocessing: public reads trimmed at Q25 with fastp, clones called with MiXCR, in-frame beta chains kept. Rows matching on CDR3 protein sequence are summarized as one entry with the most common DNA and genes. Present in this sample are 200,000 to 250,000 distinct CDR3 sequences, 9.5% to 13% of which were seen just once. The biggest ten clones account for 28% of the sample. This clonotype showed up just a few times. Its antigen specificity is not known. Per-base qualities were not stored, and no clone one base away is much larger.

This material consisted of PBMCs, taken before TCRalphabeta/CD19-depleted stem cell transplant. The V and J genes are TRBV19 and TRBJ2-3, with TRBD2 as a weak D call on 5 bases. This clonotype was obtained from a child under two years old with acute myeloid leukemia, due to receive a stem cell transplant. In nucleotide form, the sequence is TGTGCCAGTAGTAAGCGGGATACGCAGTATTTT. It specifies CASSKRDTQYF.